These 11 T cell receptor beta chains came from one sample sequenced in a study of vaccination effects on CD4 cells after COVID-19. Generated by immunoSEQ multiplex PCR, the TCRdb table keeps only in-frame clones and is missing some. The sample holds tens of thousands of clones, approximately 74% seen once. Their antigens are not known. With the ViraFEST assay, the study expanded antigen-specific CD4+ T cells using viral peptide pools, then sequenced them. Culture lasted about ten days before CD4+ T cell isolation. Nobody among the vaccine recipients had prior SARS-CoV-2 infection (nucleocapsid antibodies were negative). This sample comprised CD4+ T cells from PBMCs cultured with HCoV-NL63 spike peptides, obtained before COVID-19 vaccination. The receptors were gathered from a human donor who received a COVID-19 vaccine.

V is TRBV4-1 and J is TRBJ2-5; weak D call: TRBD2 (7 bases). Trimming removed 1 base at V and 4 bases at J, with 16 bases between. Germline loops: CDR1 MGHRA, CDR2 YSYEKL. The CDR3 extends over 16 amino acids. The CDR3 here is CASSQGYGGAGETQYF. Written as DNA, the CDR3 is TGCGCCAGCAGCCAAGGGTATGGGGGGGCGGGAGAGACCCAGTACTTC.

V gene TRBV28 combines with J gene TRBJ1-6; D remains unclear. V was trimmed by 8 bases and J by 5 bases, leaving 16 bases between them. Germline V gene data show CDR1 as MDHEN and CDR2 as SYDVKM. CDR3 length: 15 amino acids. CDR3 residues: CASGNSATNNSPLHF. CDR3 DNA: TGTGCCAGCGGAAATTCAGCTACCAATAATTCACCCCTCCACTTT.

V and J are TRBV7-2 and TRBJ2-2, with a tentative D call TRBD1 (5 bases). The V end lost 1 base, the J end lost 3 bases, and 6 bases lay between the germline ends. Germline V CDR1 and CDR2: SGHTA, FQGNSA. The CDR3 is 14 residues long. The CDR3 bases are TGTGCCAGCAGCTTAGGCAGGGACACCGGGGAGCTGTTTTTT. Translated, it gives CASSLGRDTGELFF. Using reference TRBV7-2 and TRBJ2-2 for the parts outside the CDR3, the full variable domain is GAGVSQSPSNKVTEKGKDVELRCDPISGHTALYWYRQSLGQGLEFLIYFQGNSAPDKSGLPSDRFSAERTGGSVSTLTIQRTQQEDSAVYLCASSLGRDTGELFFGEGSRLTVL.

This clone was counted between two and nine times. This chain connects TRBV6-5 to TRBJ1-1; perhaps TRBD1 as D (5 bases). Germline values: CDR1 MNHEY, CDR2 SVGAGI. V lost 2 bases, J lost 3 bases, and 10 bases lay in between. The CDR3 is 14 residues long. Here the CDR3 reads CASSYRGRDTEAFF. Here the CDR3 DNA reads TGTGCCAGCAGTTACCGGGGGAGGGACACTGAAGCTTTCTTT.

This sequence joins TRBV4-1 and TRBJ2-6, with 8 bases matching TRBD2. The CDR3 runs to 18 residues. CDR1 is MGHRA and CDR2 is YSYEKL in the germline V gene. J was trimmed by 2 bases and V by 7 bases; bases with no gene match: 13. CDR3 sequence: CASTPGGGNNAGANVLTF. The CDR3 coding sequence is TGCGCCAGCACCCCCGGGGGGGGGAATAACGCTGGGGCCAACGTCCTGACTTTC.

The count of this clone is one. V and J are TRBV11-2 and TRBJ1-3, with TRBD1 matching over 7 bases. The CDR3 sequence is 14 residues long. V shed 5 bases, J shed 5 bases, and the junction held 6 bases outside the gene matches. Germline V gene data show CDR1 as SGHAT and CDR2 as FQNNGV. As DNA, the CDR3 is TGTGCCAGCAGCGTACAGGGGTATAGAAACACCATATATTTT. Amino acids: CASSVQGYRNTIYF.

This clone showed up just a few times. V usage is TRBV29-1 and J usage is TRBJ1-5, with D possibly TRBD1 on 6 matching bases. CDR1 and CDR2 (germline): SQVTM, ANQGSEA. Trimming pared 6 bases from V and 5 bases from J, leaving 14 bases between. The CDR3 runs 13 residues. This CDR3 is CSVGGGADQPQHF. The CDR3, as DNA: TGCAGCGTAGGAGGGGGTGCAGATCAGCCCCAGCATTTT.

In this sample, this clone turned up a few times. The genes are TRBV7-3 and TRBJ1-2, with 9 bases fitting TRBD1. V was clipped by 5 bases and J by 6 bases; unmatched bases: 4. The CDR3 sequence is 13 residues long. Per the germline V gene, CDR1 is SGHTA and CDR2 is FQGTGA. The CDR3, as DNA: TGTGCCAGCAGCCCCAGGACAGGGGATGGCTACACCTTC. Its protein product is CASSPRTGDGYTF.

In DNA, the CDR3 is TGTGCCAGCAGTTACTCTGATAAGGCTTTCTTT. It translates to CASSYSDKAFF. The rearrangement uses TRBV6-5 and TRBJ1-1; D ambiguous. V lost 0 bases, J lost 11 bases, and 7 bases lay in between. The CDR3 covers 11 residues. Germline V gene sequence: CDR1 MNHEY, CDR2 SVGAGI.

The chain carries TRBV5-1 and TRBJ2-5; TRBD2 aligns across 7 bases. The CDR3 contains 15 residues. J was trimmed by 2 bases and V by 4 bases; bases with no gene match: 8. Germline-derived CDR1 and CDR2 are SGHRS and YFSETQ. The CDR3 loop reads CASSSLGGGQETQYF. The CDR3 coding sequence is TGCGCCAGCAGCAGCCTGGGGGGGGGACAAGAGACCCAGTACTTC.

The genes are TRBV28 and TRBJ1-2, with D maybe TRBD1 (5 bases). The CDR3 loop spans 13 amino acids. Trimming cost V 8 bases and J 7 bases, with 17 bases left between them. Germline CDR1 MDHEN, CDR2 SYDVKM. CDR3 nucleotides: TGTGCCAGCGCCCTACCAGGGCGTTTTGGCTACACCTTC. Amino acids: CASALPGRFGYTF.